This T cell receptor beta chain stems from a study of OX40 agonist ivuxolimab in advanced cancers. This clone is a singleton in its sample. CDR1 SNHLY and CDR2 FYNNEI come from the germline V gene. V gave up 1 base and J gave up 10 bases, with 10 bases separating them. There are 12 residues in the CDR3. Profiling relied on immunoSEQ multiplex PCR, and the TCRdb table lists in-frame clones only, not all of them. The sample holds roughly 49,000 clones, around 85% seen once. The sequences come from CD4+ or CD8+ T cells sorted from blood, collected in a trial of the OX40 agonist ivuxolimab. The clonotype comes from an adult with an advanced solid tumor such as melanoma, head and neck, liver or kidney cancer. The gene calls are TRBV2 and TRBJ1-1; a weak D match, TRBD1 (6 bases). In DNA, the CDR3 is TGTGCCAGCAGTGAAGAAAGAGGGGGAGCTTTCTTT. Its translation: CASSEERGGAFF.